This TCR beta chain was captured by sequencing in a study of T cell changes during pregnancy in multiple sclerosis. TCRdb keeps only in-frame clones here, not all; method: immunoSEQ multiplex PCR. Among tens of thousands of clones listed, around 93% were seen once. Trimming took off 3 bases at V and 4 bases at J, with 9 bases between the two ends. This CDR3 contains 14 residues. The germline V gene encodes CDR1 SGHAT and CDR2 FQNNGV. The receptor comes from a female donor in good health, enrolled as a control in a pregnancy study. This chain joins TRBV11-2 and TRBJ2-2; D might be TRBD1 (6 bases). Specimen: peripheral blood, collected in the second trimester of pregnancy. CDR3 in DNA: TGTGCCAGCAGCTTTAGGGGGAGCACCGGGGAGCTGTTTTTT. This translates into CASSFRGSTGELFF.